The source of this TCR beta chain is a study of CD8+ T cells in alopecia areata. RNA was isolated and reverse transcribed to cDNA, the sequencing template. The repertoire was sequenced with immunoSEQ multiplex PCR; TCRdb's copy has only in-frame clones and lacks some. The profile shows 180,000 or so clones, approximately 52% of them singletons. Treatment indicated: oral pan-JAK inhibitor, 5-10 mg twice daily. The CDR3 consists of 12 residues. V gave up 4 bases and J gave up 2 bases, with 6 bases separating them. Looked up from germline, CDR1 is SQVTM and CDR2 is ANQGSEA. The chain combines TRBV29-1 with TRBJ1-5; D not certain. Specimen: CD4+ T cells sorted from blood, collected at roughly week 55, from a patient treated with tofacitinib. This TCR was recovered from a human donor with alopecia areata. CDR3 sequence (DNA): TGCAGCGTTGTCGTTGGCAATCAGCCCCAGCATTTT. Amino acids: CSVVVGNQPQHF.